This entry is about one T cell receptor beta chain. The method was immunoSEQ multiplex PCR; TCRdb's version includes in-frame clones alone and lacks a portion of them. Of about 52,000 clones detected, more than 75% appear once; the ten largest clones hold around 15%. The source of the sample is a study of blood T cell repertoires in COVID-19. Germline assignment: CDR1 SGHRS and CDR2 YFSETQ. V gave up 4 bases and J gave up 5 bases; unmatched junction bases: 8. The CDR3 runs 17 residues. The chain combines TRBV5-1 with TRBJ2-1; 14 bases align to TRBD2. Sample: peripheral blood. The sequence derives from a human donor with active COVID-19. The donor label of this sample is uncertain. Here the CDR3 reads CASSQRTSGGTNNEQFF. The CDR3 nucleotides are TGCGCCAGCAGCCAAAGGACTAGCGGGGGGACAAACAATGAGCAGTTCTTC. Supplemented by reference TRBV5-1 and TRBJ2-1, the full variable domain reads KAGVTQTPRYLIKTRGQQVTLSCSPISGHRSVSWYQQTPGQGLQFLFEYFSETQRNKGNFPGRFSGRQFSNSRSEMNVSTLELGDSALYLCASSQRTSGGTNNEQFFGPGTRLTVL.